The present TCR beta chain was sequenced within a study of T-cell reconstitution after alpha-beta-depleted transplantation in children. Study-wide points: In some patients, recipient T cells and intrathymic progenitors surviving conditioning explained high day-60 diversity. Where alpha-beta T cells came from about two months after transplant was reportedly several hundred expanded graft clones.

This sample's TCRbeta library carried unique molecular identifier barcodes. TCRdb called the PCR reads again in MiXCR, with one record for every CDR3 protein. The sample has fewer than 5,500 distinct CDR3 sequences, around 23% seen once; the top ten hold about 26%. This clonotype is medium-sized. Its antigen is undetermined. V shed 3 bases, J shed 6 bases, and the junction held 4 bases outside the gene matches. The germline V gene has CDR1 KGHDR and CDR2 SFDVKD. CDR3 length: 16 amino acids. The source of this sequence is a boy under two years old who had a stem cell transplant for SCID, so the T cells may come from the graft donor. The sequenced sample was PBMCs, mostly from graft donor cells, obtained 60 days after TCRalphabeta/CD19-depleted stem cell transplant. The chain is built from TRBV24-1 and TRBJ2-1; 13 nucleotides match TRBD2. The CDR3 loop reads CATSDEGLAGPNEQFF. In DNA, the CDR3 is TGTGCCACCAGTGATGAGGGACTAGCGGGGCCCAATGAGCAGTTCTTC.